The rows below give T cell receptor beta chains drawn from one sample of a study of response to subunit inactivated influenza vaccine. TCRdb re-called the RT-PCR reads through MiXCR, storing one row per CDR3 protein. The sample consists of about 570,000 distinct CDR3 sequences, 10% to 12% of them appearing once. This same sample was also part of a study on T cells expressing NK-cell markers.

This material consisted of PBMCs from blood, taken on the day of vaccination. Receptors were obtained from a man aged 50-59 years who received an inactivated influenza vaccine. CDR3s include the opening cysteine and the closing phenylalanine or tryptophan. A D gene is named only where the DNA matches it firmly. Clone size is shown for a subset of rows, as once, few, many or a class of expanded clone.

>-|few|TRBV4-1|TRBJ1-1
TGCGCCAGCAGCCAAGAAGACGCGACGGGGACTGAAGCTTTCTTT
CASSQEDATGTEAFF
>TRBD2|-|TRBV6-5|TRBJ2-1
TGTGCCAGCAGTTACAGTAGCGGGAGGGACTCCTACAATGAGCAGTTCTTC
CASSYSSGRDSYNEQFF
>-|many|TRBV4-3|TRBJ1-3
TGCGCCAGCAGCCAGGGGGGTACGGACTCTGGAAACACCATATATTTT
CASSQGGTDSGNTIYF
>-|few|TRBV20-1|TRBJ2-3
TGCAGTGCCCGAGGGGGACCCAGCACAGATACGCAGTATTTT
CSARGGPSTDTQYF
>-|-|TRBV5-5|TRBJ2-7
TGTGCCAGCAGCCAATACCCCCAGCCATACTACGAGCAGTACTTC
CASSQYPQPYYEQYF
>-|few|TRBV11-2|TRBJ2-1
TGTGCCAGCAGCTTAGAAAAGCTCAGTAGAGATGAGCAGTTCTTC
CASSLEKLSRDEQFF
>-|-|TRBV12-3/TRBV12-4|TRBJ1-3
TGTGCCAGCAGTTTCGCAGAGTCTGGAAACACCATATATTTT
CASSFAESGNTIYF
>TRBD2|few|TRBV11-2|TRBJ2-1
TGTGCCAGCAGTCCCGCTAGCGGGAGGGCGGGTAATGAGCAGTTCTTC
CASSPASGRAGNEQFF
>TRBD2|few|TRBV7-9|TRBJ2-3
TGTGCCAGCAGCTCGAGCGGGGGACGCACAGATACGCAGTATTTT
CASSSSGGRTDTQYF
>TRBD1|many|TRBV12-3/TRBV12-4|TRBJ1-1
TGTGCCAGCAGGCGGACAGGGGAAACTGAAGCTTTCTTT
CASRRTGETEAFF
>-|few|TRBV20-1|TRBJ2-3
TGCAGTGCTAGGGAATGGACCCAATCAGATACGCAGTATTTT
CSAREWTQSDTQYF
>-|many|TRBV12-3/TRBV12-4|TRBJ1-2
TGTGCCAGCACCTCCATGGGAAGGGGTAGTTATGGCTACACCTTC
CASTSMGRGSYGYTF
>-|few|TRBV12-3/TRBV12-4|TRBJ2-2
TGTGCCAGCAGTTGGGCTCAGAACACCGGGGAGCTGTTTTTT
CASSWAQNTGELFF
>-|few|TRBV4-1|TRBJ1-1
TGCGCCAGCAGCCAACCCCGAGGAGTTTTGAACACTGAAGCTTTCTTT
CASSQPRGVLNTEAFF
>-|few|TRBV6-5|TRBJ2-1
TGTGCCAGCAGTTACTCTACCACCTCCTACAATGAGCAGTTCTTC
CASSYSTTSYNEQFF
>-|-|TRBV9|TRBJ2-1
TGTGCCAGCAGCGTAGTACTAACTACTAGGAATGAGCAGTTCTTC
CASSVVLTTRNEQFF
>-|few|TRBV7-9|TRBJ2-3
TGTGCCAGCAGCTTTAGGATCGGAACAGATACGCAGTATTTT
CASSFRIGTDTQYF
>TRBD2|-|TRBV6-2/TRBV6-3|TRBJ2-1
TGTGCCATCCGGGGGGGCCTCTACAATGAGCAGTTCTTC
CAIRGGLYNEQFF
>-|-|TRBV9|TRBJ2-1
TGTGCCAGCAGCCCCCTTTGGGGGAGAGGTTCGAATGAGCAGTTCTTC
CASSPLWGRGSNEQFF
>-|many|TRBV28|TRBJ2-3
TGTGCCAGCAGTTTCATCGGGTGGGCTAGATACACAGATACGCAGTATTTT
CASSFIGWARYTDTQYF
>-|many|TRBV7-9|TRBJ2-1
TGTGCCAGCAGCTTAGAGGTGGACCGACGGGGAAACTTC
CASSLEVDRRGNF
>-|many|TRBV6-5|TRBJ1-2
TGTGCCAGCAGTCACCATCCTAGGCAGCCTAACTATGGCTACACCTTC
CASSHHPRQPNYGYTF
>-|few|TRBV5-1|TRBJ2-7
TGCGCCAGCAGCTTGGGGGACGGAATCTACGAGCAGTACTTC
CASSLGDGIYEQYF
>TRBD1|few|TRBV27|TRBJ2-7
TGTGCCAGCAGTTTATCGACAGGGTTGACCTCCTACGAGCAGTACTTC
CASSLSTGLTSYEQYF
>-|few|TRBV11-2|TRBJ1-1
TGTGCCAGCAGCTTAGGGCAGATCACTGAAGCTTTCTTT
CASSLGQITEAFF
>TRBD2|-|TRBV7-6|TRBJ2-1
TGTGCCAGCAGCTCCTTCACGGGACTAGCGAACAATGAGCAGTTCTTC
CASSSFTGLANNEQFF
>TRBD1|few|TRBV3-1|TRBJ2-1
TGTGCCAGCAGCCGTCGACAGGGGATTTACAATGAGCAGTTCTTC
CASSRRQGIYNEQFF
>TRBD2|few|TRBV27|TRBJ2-1
TGTGCCAGCAAAATCCGGGGCGGGGGGATATACAATGAGCAGTTCTTC
CASKIRGGGIYNEQFF
>-|few|TRBV20-1|TRBJ2-1
TGCAGTGCTAGAACAATTGGGAACAACAATGAGCAGTTCTTC
CSARTIGNNNEQFF
>-|-|TRBV19|TRBJ1-6
TGTGCCACGGGCAGGACACATAATTCACCCCTCCACTTT
CATGRTHNSPLHF
>TRBD1|-|TRBV12-3/TRBV12-4|TRBJ2-7
TGTGCCAGCAGACGAACCGGGACAGCCCCCTACGAGCAGTACTTC
CASRRTGTAPYEQYF
>-|many|TRBV30|TRBJ2-7
TGTGCCTGGATTCCTCAGGGGTTAGCCGGGTACGAGCAGTACTTC
CAWIPQGLAGYEQYF
>-|-|TRBV20-1|TRBJ2-1
TGCAGTGCTAGAGACGCAACCTACAATGAGCAGTTCTTC
CSARDATYNEQFF
>-|-|TRBV20-1|TRBJ2-7
TGCAGTGCTATCTTCAGGGGGGCCTGGGAGTCCTACGAGCAGTACTTC
CSAIFRGAWESYEQYF
>-|few|TRBV6-1|TRBJ1-1
TGTGCCAGCAGGGGTATAGAAACTGAAGCTTTCTTT
CASRGIETEAFF
>TRBD2|few|TRBV30|TRBJ2-1
TGTGCCTGGAGTGTATTAGGACTAGTTAGCGGTGAGCAGTTCTTC
CAWSVLGLVSGEQFF
>TRBD2|-|TRBV28|TRBJ2-7
TGTGCCAGCAGTGGACTAGCGGGAGGCTACGAGCAGTACTTC
CASSGLAGGYEQYF
>-|many|TRBV6-1|TRBJ2-3
TGTGCCAGCAGTGAATTTTGGGCTGGGAATGTAGATACGCAGTATTTT
CASSEFWAGNVDTQYF
>TRBD1|-|TRBV15|TRBJ2-5
TGTGCCACCAGCAGAAAAAAACCGGGAACAGGGGATGAGACCCAGTACTTC
CATSRKKPGTGDETQYF
>-|-|TRBV6-5|TRBJ1-6
TGTTCCAGCAGTTATGGGTGGGAACGCTCACCCCTCCACTTT
CSSSYGWERSPLHF
>TRBD2|many|TRBV7-9|TRBJ2-1
TGTGCCAGCAGCCACATGACTAGCGGGGTATACAATGAGCAGTTCTTC
CASSHMTSGVYNEQFF
>TRBD1|few|TRBV7-9|TRBJ1-2
TGTGCCAGCAGCTTAGAGTTGGGACAGAATTATGGCTACACCTTC
CASSLELGQNYGYTF
>TRBD2|few|TRBV20-1|TRBJ2-3
TGCAGTGCTAGGTCGCCTAGCGGGAGACCTGATACGCAGTATTTT
CSARSPSGRPDTQYF
>-|-|TRBV29-1|TRBJ2-7
TGCAGCGTTGGGACCCTCGGCTACGAGCAGTACTTC
CSVGTLGYEQYF